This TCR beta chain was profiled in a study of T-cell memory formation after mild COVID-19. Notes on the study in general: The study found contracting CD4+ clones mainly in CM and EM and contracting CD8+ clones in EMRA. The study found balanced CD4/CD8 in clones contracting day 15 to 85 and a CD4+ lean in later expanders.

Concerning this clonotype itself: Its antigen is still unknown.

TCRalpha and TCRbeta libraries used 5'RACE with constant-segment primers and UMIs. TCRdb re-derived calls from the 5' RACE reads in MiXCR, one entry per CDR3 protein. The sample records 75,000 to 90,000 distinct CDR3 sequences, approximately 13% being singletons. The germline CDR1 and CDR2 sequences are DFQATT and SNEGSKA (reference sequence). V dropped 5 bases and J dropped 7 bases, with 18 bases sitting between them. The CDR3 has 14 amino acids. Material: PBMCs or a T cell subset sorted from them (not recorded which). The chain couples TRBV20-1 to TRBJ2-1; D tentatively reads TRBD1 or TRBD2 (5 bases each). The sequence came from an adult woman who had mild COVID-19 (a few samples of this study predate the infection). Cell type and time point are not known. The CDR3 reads CSAPRDPVVNEQFF. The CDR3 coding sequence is TGCAGTGCTCCCCGGGACCCGGTTGTGAATGAGCAGTTCTTC.